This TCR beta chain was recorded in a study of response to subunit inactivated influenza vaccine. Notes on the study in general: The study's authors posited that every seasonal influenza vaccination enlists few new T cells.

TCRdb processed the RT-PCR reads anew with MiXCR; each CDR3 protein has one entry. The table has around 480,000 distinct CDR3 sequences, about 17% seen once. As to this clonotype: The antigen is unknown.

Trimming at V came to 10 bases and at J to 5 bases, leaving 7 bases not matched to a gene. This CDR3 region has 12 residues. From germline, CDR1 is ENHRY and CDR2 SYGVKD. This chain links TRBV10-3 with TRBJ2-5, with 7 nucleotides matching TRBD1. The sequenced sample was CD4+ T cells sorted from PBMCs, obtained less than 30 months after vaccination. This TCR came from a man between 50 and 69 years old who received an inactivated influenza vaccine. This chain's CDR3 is CASAPRGETQYF. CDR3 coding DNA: TGTGCCAGCGCACCCAGGGGGGAGACCCAGTACTTC.